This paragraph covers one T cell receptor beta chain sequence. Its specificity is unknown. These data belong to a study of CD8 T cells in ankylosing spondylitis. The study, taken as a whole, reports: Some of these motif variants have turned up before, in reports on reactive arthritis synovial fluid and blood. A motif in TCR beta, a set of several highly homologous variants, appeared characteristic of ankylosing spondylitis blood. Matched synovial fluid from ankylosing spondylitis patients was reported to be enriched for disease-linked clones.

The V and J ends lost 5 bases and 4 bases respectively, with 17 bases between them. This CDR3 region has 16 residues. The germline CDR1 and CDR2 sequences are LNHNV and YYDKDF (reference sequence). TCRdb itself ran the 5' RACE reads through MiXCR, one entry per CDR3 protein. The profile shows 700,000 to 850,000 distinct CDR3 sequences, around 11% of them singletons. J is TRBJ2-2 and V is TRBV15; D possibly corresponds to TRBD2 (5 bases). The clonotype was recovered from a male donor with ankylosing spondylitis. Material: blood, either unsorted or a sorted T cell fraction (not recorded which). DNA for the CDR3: TGTGCCACCAGCCCCCACCCGAGCGGACCCACCGGGGAGCTGTTTTTT. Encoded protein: CATSPHPSGPTGELFF.